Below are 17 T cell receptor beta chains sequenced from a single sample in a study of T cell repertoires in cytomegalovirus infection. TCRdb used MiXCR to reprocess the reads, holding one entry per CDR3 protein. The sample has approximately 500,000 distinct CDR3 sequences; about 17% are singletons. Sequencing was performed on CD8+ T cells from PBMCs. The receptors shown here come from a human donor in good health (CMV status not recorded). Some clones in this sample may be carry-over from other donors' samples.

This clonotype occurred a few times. The CDR3: CSATSGMRYEQYF. DNA of the CDR3: TGCAGCGCCACAAGCGGGATGCGGTACGAGCAGTACTTC. The rearrangement uses TRBV29-1 and TRBJ2-7, with 7 bases identical to TRBD2. Germline V gene sequence: CDR1 SQVTM, CDR2 ANQGSEA. Losses at the gene ends were 7 bases for V and 4 bases for J; bases not matched to a gene: 10. The CDR3 runs to 13 residues.

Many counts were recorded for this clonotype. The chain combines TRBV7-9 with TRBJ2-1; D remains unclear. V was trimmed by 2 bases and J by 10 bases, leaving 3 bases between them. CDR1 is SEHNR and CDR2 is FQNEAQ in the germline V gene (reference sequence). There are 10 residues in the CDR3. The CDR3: CASSLIEQFF. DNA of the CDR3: TGTGCCAGCAGCTTAATCGAGCAGTTCTTC. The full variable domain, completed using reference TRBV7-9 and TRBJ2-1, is DTGVSQNPRHKITKRGQNVTFRCDPISEHNRLYWYRQTLGQGPEFLTYFQNEAQLEKSRLLSDRFSAERPKGSFSTLEIQRTEQGDSAMYLCASSLIEQFFGPGTRLTVL.

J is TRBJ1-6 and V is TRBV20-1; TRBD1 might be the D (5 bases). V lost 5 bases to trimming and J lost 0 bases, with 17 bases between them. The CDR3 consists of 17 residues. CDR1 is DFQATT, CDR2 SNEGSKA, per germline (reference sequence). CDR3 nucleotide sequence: TGCAGTGCTCGCCTTGACAGAAATAGCTCCTATAATTCACCCCTCCACTTT. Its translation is CSARLDRNSSYNSPLHF.

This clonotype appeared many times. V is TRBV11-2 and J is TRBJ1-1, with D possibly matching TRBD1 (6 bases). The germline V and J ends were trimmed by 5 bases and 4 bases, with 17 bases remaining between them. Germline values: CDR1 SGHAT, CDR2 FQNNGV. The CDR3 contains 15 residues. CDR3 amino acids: CASSEGGSDGTEAFF. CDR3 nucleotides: TGTGCCAGCAGCGAGGGGGGGTCGGACGGCACTGAAGCTTTCTTT. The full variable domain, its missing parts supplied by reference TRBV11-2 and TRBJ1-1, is EAGVAQSPRYKIIEKRQSVAFWCNPISGHATLYWYQQILGQGPKLLIQFQNNGVVDDSQLPKDRFSAERLKGVDSTLKIQPAKLEDSAVYLCASSEGGSDGTEAFFGQGTRLTVV.

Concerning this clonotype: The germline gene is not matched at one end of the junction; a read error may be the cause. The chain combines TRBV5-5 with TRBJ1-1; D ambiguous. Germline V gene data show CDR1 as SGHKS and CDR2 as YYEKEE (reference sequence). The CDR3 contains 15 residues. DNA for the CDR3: TGTGCCAGCAGCTTCTATTCAGGCCGGAACACTGAAGCTTCCTTT. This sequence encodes CASSFYSGRNTEASF.

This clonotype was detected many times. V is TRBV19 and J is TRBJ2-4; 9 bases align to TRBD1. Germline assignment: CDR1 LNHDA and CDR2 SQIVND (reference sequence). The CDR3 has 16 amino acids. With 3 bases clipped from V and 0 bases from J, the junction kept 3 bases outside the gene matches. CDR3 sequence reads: CASSIRQGEAKNIQYF. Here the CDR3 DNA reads TGTGCCAGTAGTATTCGACAGGGGGAAGCCAAAAACATTCAGTACTTC.

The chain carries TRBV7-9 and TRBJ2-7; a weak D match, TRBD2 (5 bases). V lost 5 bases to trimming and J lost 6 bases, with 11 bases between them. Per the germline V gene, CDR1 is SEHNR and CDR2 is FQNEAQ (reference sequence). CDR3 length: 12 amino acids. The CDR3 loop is CASSPGKLEQYF. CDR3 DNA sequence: TGTGCCAGCAGCCCCGGGAAACTCGAGCAGTACTTC.

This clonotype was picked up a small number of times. The CDR3 nucleotides are TGTGCCACCAGGACCCGGGGTATGGGAAGTAATGAGCAGTTCTTC. This codes for CATRTRGMGSNEQFF. The rearrangement joins TRBV2 to TRBJ2-1; the D gene is possibly TRBD2 (5 bases). Germline-derived CDR1 and CDR2 are SNHLY and FYNNEI. The CDR3 length is 15 residues. Trimming pared 10 bases from V and 7 bases from J, leaving 23 bases between.

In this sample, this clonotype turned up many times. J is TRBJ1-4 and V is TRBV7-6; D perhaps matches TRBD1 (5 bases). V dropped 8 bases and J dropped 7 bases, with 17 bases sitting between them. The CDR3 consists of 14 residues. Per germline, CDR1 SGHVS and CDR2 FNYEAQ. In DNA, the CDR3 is TGTGCCAGCGCCCAAAGGGCAGGGAGTGAAAAACTGTTTTTT. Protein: CASAQRAGSEKLFF.

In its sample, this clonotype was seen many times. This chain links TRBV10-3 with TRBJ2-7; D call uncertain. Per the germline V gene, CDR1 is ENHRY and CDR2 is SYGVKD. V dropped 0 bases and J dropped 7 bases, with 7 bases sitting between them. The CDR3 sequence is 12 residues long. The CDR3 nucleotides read TGTGCCATCAGTGAGTCTCCCTCGGAGCAGTACTTC. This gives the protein CAISESPSEQYF.

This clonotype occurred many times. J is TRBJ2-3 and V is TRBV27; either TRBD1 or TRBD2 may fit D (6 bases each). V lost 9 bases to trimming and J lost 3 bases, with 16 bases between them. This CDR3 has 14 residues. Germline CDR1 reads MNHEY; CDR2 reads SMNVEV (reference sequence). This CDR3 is CASGGPLRTDTQYF. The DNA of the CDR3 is TGTGCCAGTGGGGGGCCGTTGAGGACAGATACGCAGTATTTT.

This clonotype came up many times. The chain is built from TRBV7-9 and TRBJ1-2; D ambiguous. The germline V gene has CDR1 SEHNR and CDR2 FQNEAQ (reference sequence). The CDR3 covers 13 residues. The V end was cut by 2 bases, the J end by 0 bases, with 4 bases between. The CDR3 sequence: CASSLQPNYGYTF. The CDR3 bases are TGTGCCAGCAGCTTACAGCCTAACTATGGCTACACCTTC. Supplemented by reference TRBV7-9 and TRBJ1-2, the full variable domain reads DTGVSQNPRHKITKRGQNVTFRCDPISEHNRLYWYRQTLGQGPEFLTYFQNEAQLEKSRLLSDRFSAERPKGSFSTLEIQRTEQGDSAMYLCASSLQPNYGYTFGSGTRLTVV.

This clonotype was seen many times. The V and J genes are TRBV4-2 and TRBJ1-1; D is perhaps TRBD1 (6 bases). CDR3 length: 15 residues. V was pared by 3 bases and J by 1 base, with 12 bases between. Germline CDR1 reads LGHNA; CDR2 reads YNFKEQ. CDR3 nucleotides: TGTGCCAGCAGCCAGAGACAGGCGCCGAACACTGAAGCTTTCTTT. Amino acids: CASSQRQAPNTEAFF.

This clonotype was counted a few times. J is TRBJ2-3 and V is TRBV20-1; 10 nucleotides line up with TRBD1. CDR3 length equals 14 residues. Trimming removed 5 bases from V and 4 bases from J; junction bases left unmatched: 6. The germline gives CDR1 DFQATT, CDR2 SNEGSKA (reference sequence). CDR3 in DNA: TGCAGTGCTGGGACGACAGGGGGCCCAGATACGCAGTATTTT. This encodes CSAGTTGGPDTQYF.

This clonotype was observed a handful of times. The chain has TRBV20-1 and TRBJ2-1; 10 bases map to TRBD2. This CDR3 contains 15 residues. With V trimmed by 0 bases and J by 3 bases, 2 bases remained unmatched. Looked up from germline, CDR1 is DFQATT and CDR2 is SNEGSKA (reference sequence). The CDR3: CSARDLAGVYNEQFF. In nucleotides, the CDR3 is TGCAGTGCTAGAGATCTAGCGGGGGTCTACAATGAGCAGTTCTTC.

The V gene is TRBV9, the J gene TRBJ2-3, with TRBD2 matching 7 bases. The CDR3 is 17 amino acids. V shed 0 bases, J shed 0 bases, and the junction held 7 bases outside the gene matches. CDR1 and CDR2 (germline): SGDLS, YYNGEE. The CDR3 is CASSVEGSGASTDTQYF. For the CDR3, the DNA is TGTGCCAGCAGCGTAGAGGGGAGCGGGGCAAGCACAGATACGCAGTATTTT.

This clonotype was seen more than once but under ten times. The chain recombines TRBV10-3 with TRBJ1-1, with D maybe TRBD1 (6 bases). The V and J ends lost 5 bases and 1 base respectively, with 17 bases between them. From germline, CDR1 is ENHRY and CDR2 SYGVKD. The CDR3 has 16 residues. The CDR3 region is CAISPGQPTKNTEAFF. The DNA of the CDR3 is TGTGCCATCAGTCCAGGACAGCCTACCAAGAACACTGAAGCTTTCTTT.